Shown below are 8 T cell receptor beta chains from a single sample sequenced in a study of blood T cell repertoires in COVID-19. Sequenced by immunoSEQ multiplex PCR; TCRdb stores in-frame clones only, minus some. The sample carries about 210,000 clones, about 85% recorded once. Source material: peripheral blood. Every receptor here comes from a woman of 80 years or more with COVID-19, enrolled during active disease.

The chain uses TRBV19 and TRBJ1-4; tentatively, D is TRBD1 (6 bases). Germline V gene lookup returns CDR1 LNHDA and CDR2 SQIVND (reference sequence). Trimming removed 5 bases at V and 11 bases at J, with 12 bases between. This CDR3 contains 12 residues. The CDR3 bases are TGTGCCAGTAGTGAAAAGACAGGTAAACTGTTTTTT. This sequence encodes CASSEKTGKLFF.

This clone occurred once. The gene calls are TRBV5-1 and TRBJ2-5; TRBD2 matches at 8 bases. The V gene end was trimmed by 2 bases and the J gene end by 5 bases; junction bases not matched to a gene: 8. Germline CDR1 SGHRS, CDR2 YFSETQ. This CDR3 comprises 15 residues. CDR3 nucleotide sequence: TGCGCCAGCAGCTTTGGTAGCGGGGATGGGGAGACCCAGTACTTC. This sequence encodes CASSFGSGDGETQYF. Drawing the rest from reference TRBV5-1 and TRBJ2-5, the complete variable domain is KAGVTQTPRYLIKTRGQQVTLSCSPISGHRSVSWYQQTPGQGLQFLFEYFSETQRNKGNFPGRFSGRQFSNSRSEMNVSTLELGDSALYLCASSFGSGDGETQYFGPGTRLLVL.

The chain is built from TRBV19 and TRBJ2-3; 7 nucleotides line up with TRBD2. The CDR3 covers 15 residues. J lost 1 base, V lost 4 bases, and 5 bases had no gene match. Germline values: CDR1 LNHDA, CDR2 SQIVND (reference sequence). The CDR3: CASSKGGGGTDTQYF. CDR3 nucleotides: TGTGCCAGTAGTAAGGGCGGGGGTGGCACAGATACGCAGTATTTT.

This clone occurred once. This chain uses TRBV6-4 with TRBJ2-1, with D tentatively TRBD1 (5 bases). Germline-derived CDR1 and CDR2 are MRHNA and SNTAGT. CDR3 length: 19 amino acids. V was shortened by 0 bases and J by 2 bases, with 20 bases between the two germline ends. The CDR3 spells CASSDSIFTGPLPYNEQFF. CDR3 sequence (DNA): TGTGCCAGCAGTGACTCGATCTTCACAGGCCCTCTTCCCTACAATGAGCAGTTCTTC.

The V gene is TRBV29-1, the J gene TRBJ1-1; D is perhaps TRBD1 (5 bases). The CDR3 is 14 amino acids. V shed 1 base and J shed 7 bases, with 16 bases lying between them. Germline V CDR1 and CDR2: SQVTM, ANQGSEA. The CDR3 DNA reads TGCAGCGTTGAAGGTACGGGGACTCCCTTTGAAGCTTTCTTT. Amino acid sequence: CSVEGTGTPFEAFF.

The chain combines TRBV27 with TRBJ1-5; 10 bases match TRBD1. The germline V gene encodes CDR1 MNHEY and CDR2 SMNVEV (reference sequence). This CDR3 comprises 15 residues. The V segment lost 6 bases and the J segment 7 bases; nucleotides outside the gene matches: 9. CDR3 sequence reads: CASRSNGQGGQPQHF. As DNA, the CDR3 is TGTGCCAGCAGGTCCAATGGACAGGGGGGACAGCCCCAGCATTTT.

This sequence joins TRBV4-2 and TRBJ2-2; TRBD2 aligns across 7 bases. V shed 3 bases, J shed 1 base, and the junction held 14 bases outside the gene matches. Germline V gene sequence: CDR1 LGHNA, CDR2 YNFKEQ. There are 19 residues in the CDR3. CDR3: CASSQFPLRASGNTGELFF. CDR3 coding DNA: TGTGCCAGCAGCCAGTTCCCTCTCAGGGCTAGCGGGAACACCGGGGAGCTGTTTTTT.

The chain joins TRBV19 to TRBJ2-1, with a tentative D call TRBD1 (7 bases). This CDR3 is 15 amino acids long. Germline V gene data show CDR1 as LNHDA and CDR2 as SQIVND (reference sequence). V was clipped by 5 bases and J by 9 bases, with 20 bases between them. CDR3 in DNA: TGTGCCAGTAGTGTCCGCGGGACAGTTCCCTCTGAGCAGTTCTTC. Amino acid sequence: CASSVRGTVPSEQFF.